This T cell receptor beta chain originates from a study of CD8 T cells in ankylosing spondylitis. General observations from the study: Significantly higher representation of disease-linked clones was reported for matched ankylosing spondylitis synovial fluid. Seemingly characteristic of ankylosing spondylitis blood was a TCR beta motif consisting of about 8 highly homologous variants. Disease-associated clones were CD8+ and fairly uncommon in peripheral blood.

After removal of 11 bases from V and 5 bases from J, the junction contained 12 bases not matched to a gene. The CDR3 runs to 13 residues. Germline lookup yields CDR1 ENHRY and CDR2 SYGVKD. Comment on this clonotype: Its antigen is unknown.

It was by quantitative 5'-RACE with molecular barcodes that TCR beta libraries were made. TCRdb independently ran MiXCR on the 5' RACE reads; one entry per CDR3 protein. The table lists 800,000 to 900,000 distinct CDR3 sequences, approximately 12% of them singletons. Input material: blood, either unsorted or a sorted T cell fraction (not recorded which). This TCR was sampled from a male donor with ankylosing spondylitis. The genes are TRBV10-3 and TRBJ2-7; 7 bases are shared with TRBD1. The CDR3 is CAQSGQEADEQYF. The DNA of the CDR3 is TGTGCCCAATCCGGACAGGAGGCCGACGAGCAGTACTTC.